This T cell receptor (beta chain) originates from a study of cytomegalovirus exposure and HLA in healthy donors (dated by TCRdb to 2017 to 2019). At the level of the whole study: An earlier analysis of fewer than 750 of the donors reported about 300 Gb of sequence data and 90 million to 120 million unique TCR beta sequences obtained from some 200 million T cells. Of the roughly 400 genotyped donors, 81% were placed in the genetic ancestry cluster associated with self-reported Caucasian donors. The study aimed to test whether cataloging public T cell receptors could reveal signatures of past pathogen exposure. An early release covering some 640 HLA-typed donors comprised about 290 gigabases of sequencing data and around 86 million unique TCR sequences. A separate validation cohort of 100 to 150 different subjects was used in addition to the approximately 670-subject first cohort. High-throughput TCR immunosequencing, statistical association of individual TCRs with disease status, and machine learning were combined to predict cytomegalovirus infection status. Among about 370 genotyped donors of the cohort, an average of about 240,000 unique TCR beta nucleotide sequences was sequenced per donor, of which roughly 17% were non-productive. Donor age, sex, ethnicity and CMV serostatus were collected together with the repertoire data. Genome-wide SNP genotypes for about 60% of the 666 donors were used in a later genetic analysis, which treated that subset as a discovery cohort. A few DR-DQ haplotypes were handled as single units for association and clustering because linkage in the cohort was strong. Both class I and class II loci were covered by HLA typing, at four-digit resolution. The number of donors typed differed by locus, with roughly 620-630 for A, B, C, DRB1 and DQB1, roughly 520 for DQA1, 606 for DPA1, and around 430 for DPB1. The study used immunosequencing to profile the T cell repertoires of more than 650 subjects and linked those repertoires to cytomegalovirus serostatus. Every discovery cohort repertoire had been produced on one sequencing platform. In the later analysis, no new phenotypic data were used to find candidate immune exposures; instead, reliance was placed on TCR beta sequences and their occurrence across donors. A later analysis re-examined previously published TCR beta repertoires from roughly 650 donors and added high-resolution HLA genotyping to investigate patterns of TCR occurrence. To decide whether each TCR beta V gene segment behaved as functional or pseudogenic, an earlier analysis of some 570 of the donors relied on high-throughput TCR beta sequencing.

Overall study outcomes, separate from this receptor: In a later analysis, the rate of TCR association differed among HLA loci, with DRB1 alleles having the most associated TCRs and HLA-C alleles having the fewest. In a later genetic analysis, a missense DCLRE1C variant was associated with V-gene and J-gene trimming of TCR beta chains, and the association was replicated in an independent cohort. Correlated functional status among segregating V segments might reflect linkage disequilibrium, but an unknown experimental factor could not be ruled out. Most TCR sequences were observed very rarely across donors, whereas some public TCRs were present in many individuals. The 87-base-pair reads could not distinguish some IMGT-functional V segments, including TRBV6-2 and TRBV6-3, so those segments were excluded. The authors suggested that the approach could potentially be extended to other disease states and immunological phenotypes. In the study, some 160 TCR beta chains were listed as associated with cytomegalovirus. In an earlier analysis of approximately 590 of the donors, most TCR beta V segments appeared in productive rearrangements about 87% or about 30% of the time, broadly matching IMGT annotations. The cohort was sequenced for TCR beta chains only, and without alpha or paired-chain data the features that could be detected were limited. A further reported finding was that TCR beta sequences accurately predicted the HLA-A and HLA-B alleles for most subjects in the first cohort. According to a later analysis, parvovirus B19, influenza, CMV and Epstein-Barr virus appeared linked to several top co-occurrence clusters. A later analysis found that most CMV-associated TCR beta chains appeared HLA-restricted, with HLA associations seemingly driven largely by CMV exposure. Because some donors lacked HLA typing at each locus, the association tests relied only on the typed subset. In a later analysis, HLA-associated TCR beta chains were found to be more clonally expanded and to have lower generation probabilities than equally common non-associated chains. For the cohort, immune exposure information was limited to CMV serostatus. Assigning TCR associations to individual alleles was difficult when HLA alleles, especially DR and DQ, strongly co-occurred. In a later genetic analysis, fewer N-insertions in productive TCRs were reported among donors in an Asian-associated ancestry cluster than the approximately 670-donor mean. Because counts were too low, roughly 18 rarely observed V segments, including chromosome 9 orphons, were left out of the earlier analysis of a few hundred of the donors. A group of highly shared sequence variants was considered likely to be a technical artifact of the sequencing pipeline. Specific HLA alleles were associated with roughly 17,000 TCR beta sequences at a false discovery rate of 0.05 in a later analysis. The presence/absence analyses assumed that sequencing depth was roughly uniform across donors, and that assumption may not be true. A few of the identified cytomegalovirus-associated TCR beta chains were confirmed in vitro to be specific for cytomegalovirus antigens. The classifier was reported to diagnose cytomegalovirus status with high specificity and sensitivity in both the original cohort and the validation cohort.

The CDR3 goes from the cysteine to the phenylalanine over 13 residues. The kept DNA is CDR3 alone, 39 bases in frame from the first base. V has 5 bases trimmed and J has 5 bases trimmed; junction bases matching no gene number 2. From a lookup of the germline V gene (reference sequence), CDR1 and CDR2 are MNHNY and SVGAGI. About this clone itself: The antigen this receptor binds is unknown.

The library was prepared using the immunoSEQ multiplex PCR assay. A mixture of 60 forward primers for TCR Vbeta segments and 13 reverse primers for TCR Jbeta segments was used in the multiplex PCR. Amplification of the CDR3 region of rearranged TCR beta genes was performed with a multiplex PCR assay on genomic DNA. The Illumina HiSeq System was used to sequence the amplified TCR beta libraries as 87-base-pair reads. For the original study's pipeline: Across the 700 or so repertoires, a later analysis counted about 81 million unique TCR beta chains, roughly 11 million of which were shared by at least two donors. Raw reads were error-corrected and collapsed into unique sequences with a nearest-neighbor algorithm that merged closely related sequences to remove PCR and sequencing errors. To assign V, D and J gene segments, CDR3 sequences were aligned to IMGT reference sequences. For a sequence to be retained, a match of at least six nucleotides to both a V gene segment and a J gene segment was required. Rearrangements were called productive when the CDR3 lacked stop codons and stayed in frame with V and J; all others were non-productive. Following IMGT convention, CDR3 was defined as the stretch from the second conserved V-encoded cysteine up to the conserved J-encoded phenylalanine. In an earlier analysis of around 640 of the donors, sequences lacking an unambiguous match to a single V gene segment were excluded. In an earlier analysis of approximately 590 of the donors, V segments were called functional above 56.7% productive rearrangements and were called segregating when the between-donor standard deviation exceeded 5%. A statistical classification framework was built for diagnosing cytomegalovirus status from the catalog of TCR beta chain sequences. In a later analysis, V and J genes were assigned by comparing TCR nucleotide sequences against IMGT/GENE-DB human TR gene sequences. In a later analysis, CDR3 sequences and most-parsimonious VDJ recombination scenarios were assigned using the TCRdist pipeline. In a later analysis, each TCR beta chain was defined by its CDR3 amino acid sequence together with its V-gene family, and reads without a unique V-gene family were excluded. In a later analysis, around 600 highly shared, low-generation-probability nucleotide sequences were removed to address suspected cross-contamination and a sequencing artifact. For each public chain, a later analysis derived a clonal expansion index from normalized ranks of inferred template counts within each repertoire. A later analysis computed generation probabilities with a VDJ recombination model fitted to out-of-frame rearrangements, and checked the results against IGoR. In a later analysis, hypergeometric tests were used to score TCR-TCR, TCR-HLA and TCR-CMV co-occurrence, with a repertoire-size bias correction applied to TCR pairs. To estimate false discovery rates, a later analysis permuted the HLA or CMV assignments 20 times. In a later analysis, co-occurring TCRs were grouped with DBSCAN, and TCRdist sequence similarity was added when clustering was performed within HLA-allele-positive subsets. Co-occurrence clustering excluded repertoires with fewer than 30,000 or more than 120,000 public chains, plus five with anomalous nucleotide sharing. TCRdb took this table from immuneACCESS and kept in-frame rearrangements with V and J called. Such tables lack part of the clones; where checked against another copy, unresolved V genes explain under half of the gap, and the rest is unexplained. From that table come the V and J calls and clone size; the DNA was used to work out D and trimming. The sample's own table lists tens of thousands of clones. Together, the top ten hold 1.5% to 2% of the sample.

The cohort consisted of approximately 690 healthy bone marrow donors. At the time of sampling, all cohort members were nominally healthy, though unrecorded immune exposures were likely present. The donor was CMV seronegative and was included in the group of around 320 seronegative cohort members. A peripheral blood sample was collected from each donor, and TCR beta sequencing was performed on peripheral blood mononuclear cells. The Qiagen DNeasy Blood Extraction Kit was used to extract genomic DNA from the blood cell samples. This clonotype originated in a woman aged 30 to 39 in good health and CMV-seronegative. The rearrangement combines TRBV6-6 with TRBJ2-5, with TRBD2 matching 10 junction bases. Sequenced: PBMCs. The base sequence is TGTGCCAGCAGTCTGGGACTAGCGGAGACCCAGTACTTC. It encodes CASSLGLAETQYF.